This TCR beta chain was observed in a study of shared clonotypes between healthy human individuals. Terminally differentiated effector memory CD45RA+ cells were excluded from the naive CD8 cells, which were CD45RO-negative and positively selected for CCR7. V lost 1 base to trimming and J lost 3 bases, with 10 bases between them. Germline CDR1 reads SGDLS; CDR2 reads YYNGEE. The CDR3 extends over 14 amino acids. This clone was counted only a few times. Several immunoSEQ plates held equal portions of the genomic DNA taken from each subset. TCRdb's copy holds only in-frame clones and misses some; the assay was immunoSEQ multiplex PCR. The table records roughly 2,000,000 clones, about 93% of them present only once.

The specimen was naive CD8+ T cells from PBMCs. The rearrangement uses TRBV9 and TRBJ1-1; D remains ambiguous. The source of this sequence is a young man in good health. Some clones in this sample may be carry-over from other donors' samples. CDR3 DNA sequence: TGTGCCAGCAGCGTATACGAGTGGGACACTGAAGCTTTCTTT. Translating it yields CASSVYEWDTEAFF.